This record looks at one T cell receptor (beta chain) sequence and its context. Its antigen is not known. These data are taken from a study of T cell responses to AZD1222 COVID-19 vaccine. Study-wide results and caveats: Regions left unmutated in variants are reportedly the target of nearly half of spike-specific TCRs.

The repertoire was sequenced with immunoSEQ multiplex PCR; TCRdb's copy has only in-frame clones and lacks some. The sample holds about 190,000 clones, around 90% seen once. This receptor was obtained from an adult in good health. This specimen was peripheral blood, taken on day 0 of AZD1222 vaccination.

The DNA of the CDR3 is TGTGCCAGCAGTGTCGAACACGAGACAGGGGCCTCCTACGAGCAGTACTTC. Protein: CASSVEHETGASYEQYF. The rearrangement joins TRBV2 to TRBJ2-7, with 8 positions matching TRBD1. The germline V gene encodes CDR1 SNHLY and CDR2 FYNNEI. The CDR3 length is 17 residues. V lost 4 bases and J lost 0; bases outside the gene matches: 11.